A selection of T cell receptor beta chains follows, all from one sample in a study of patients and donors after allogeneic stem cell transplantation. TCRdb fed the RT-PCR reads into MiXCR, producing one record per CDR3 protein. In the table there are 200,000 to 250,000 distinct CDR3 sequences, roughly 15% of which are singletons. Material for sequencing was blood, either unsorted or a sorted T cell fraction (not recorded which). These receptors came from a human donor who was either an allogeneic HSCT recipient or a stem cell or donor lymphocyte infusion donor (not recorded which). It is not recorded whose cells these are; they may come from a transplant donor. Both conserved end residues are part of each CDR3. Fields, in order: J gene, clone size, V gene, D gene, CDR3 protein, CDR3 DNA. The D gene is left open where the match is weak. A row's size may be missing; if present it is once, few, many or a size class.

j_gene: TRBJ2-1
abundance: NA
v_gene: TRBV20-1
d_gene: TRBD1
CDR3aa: CSALPGQGTYNEQFF
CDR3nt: TGCAGTGCGCTACCGGGACAGGGGACTTACAATGAGCAGTTCTTC

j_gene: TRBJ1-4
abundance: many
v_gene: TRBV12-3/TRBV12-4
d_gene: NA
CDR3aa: CASSLALGLSRTNEKLFF
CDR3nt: TGTGCCAGCAGTTTAGCGCTAGGCCTCTCGAGGACTAATGAAAAACTGTTTTTT

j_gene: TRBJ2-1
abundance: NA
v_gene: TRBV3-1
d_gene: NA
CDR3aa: CASSQTVKGEQFF
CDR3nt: TGTGCCAGCAGCCAAACGGTAAAGGGGGAGCAGTTCTTC

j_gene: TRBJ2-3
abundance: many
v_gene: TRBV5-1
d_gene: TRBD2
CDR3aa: CASSSGGGSTDTQYF
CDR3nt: TGCGCCAGCAGCTCAGGCGGGGGTAGCACAGATACGCAGTATTTT

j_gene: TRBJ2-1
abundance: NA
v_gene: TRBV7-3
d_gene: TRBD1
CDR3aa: CASSLIGNRGDEQFF
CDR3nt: TGTGCCAGCAGCTTAATCGGAAACAGGGGTGATGAGCAGTTCTTC

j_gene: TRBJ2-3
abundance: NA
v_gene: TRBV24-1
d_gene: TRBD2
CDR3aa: CATAAGLAGADTQYF
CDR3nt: TGTGCCACCGCCGCCGGGCTAGCGGGAGCAGATACGCAGTATTTT

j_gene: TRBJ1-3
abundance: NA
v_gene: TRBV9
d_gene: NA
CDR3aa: CASSADLGFSGNTIYF
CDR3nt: TGTGCCAGCAGCGCCGACCTCGGTTTCTCTGGAAACACCATATATTTT

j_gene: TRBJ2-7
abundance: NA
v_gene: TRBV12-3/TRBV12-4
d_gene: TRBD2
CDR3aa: CASSLATGLAGFEQYF
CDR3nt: TGTGCCAGCAGTTTAGCTACGGGACTAGCGGGATTCGAGCAGTACTTC

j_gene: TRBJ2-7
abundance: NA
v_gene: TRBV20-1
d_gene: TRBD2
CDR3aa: CSARDLSGLAGSGEQYF
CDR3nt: TGCAGTGCTAGAGACCTATCGGGACTAGCTGGTTCCGGCGAGCAGTACTTC

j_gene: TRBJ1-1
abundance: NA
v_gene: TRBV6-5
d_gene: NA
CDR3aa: CASSYGRSTEAFF
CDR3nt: TGTGCCAGCAGTTACGGAAGGAGCACTGAAGCTTTCTTT

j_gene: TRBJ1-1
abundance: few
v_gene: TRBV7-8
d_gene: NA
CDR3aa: CASSWPLGGETTEAFF
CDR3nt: TGTGCCAGCAGCTGGCCCTTGGGGGGAGAGACGACTGAAGCTTTCTTT

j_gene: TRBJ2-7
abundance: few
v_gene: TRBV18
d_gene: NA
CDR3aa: CASSPEASAYEQYF
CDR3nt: TGTGCCAGCTCACCAGAGGCTAGCGCCTACGAGCAGTACTTC

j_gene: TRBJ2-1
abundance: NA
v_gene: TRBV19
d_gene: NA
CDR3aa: CASNRWNEQFF
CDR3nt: TGTGCCAGTAACCGGTGGAATGAGCAGTTCTTC

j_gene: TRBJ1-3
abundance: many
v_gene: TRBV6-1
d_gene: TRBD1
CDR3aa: CARHRGDRAGNTIYF
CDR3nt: TGTGCCCGCCATCGAGGGGACAGAGCTGGAAACACCATATATTTT

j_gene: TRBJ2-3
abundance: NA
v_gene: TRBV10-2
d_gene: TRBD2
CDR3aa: CASSEVASGGTDTQYF
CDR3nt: TGCGCCAGCAGTGAGGTGGCTAGCGGGGGCACAGATACGCAGTATTTT